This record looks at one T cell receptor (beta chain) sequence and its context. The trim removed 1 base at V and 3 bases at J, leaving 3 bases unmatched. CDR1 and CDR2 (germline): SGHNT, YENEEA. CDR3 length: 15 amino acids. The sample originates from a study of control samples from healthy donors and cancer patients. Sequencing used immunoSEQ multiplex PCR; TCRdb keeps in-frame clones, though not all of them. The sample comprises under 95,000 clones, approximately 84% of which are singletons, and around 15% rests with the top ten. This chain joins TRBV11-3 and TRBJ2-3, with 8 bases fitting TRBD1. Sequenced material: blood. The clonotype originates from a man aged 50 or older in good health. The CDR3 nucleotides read TGTGCCAGCAGCTTAGTTCAGGGGGCAACAGATACGCAGTATTTT. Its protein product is CASSLVQGATDTQYF.